A selection of T cell receptor beta chains follows, all from one sample in a study of metastatic and nonmetastatic thyroid tumors. TCRdb re-clonotyped the PCR reads via MiXCR. Among 15,000 to 20,000 clones listed, about 35% were seen once. Sequenced input: tumor tissue. Every receptor here comes from a female donor with papillary thyroid cancer or a benign thyroid nodule (not recorded which). Some clones in this sample may be carry-over from other donors' samples. Both conserved end residues are part of each CDR3. Size values are once, few and many counts, or a class for expanded clones, and some rows have none.

len	v_gene	j_gene	abundance	CDR3aa
14	TRBV6-5	TRBJ2-1	few	CASSYNRGANEQFF
13	TRBV27	TRBJ2-7	.	CASSSGPTSEQYF
14	TRBV6-1	TRBJ2-3	.	CATSGDRGSDTQYF
15	TRBV7-2	TRBJ2-7	.	CASSLVQGRSYEQYF
15	TRBV6-2/TRBV6-3	TRBJ1-2	few	CASTPGTDGLWGYTF
13	TRBV12-3/TRBV12-4	TRBJ1-1	medium-sized	CASSLSSLAEAFF
14	TRBV2	TRBJ2-7	.	CASSPDSYSYEQYF
13	TRBV6-5	TRBJ1-2	.	CASSYPGSYGYTF
15	TRBV6-1	TRBJ2-3	.	CASSETSGTSDTQYF
15	TRBV13	TRBJ2-3	.	CASSFEGGRADTQYF
13	TRBV5-1	TRBJ2-2	.	CASSFTGPGELFF
11	TRBV30	TRBJ1-2	.	CAWRQAQGYTF
16	TRBV28	TRBJ2-5	.	CASSFQGGGPRETQYF
15	TRBV7-9	TRBJ2-5	.	CASSLGTGDQETQYF
18	TRBV5-1	TRBJ2-7	once	CAISLTDRGPGAIYEQYF
15	TRBV24-1	TRBJ1-2	.	CATSALGAPVGGYTF
10	TRBV6-1	TRBJ2-7	few	CASSVHEQYF
15	TRBV6-5	TRBJ2-7	few	CASSYGQLKLDEQYF
13	TRBV4-3	TRBJ1-2	few	CASSHKVGDGYTF
16	TRBV27	TRBJ2-3	.	CASSLFQGTGTDTQYF
17	TRBV28	TRBJ1-4	few	CASVRWAENPTNEKLFF
16	TRBV20-1	TRBJ2-5	.	CSASPNPGGAAKTQYF
14	TRBV12-5	TRBJ2-7	.	CASGLGPAPYEQYF
12	TRBV6-1	TRBJ1-1	.	CASSNTGFEAFF
15	TRBV20-1	TRBJ1-1	.	CSARTVNTGGTEAFF
11	TRBV20-1	TRBJ2-1	.	CSAVTSNEQFF
13	TRBV2	TRBJ1-2	.	CASQADGSGGYTF
12	TRBV9	TRBJ2-5	.	CASSMYEETQYF
14	TRBV12-3/TRBV12-4	TRBJ1-5	few	CASSLDVSNQPQHF
15	TRBV5-1	TRBJ1-4	.	CASSPGTAEGGKLFF
14	TRBV18	TRBJ2-7	.	CASSPNRGIDEQYF
16	TRBV11-2	TRBJ1-6	.	CASRLSGNPAVTPLHF
12	TRBV12-3/TRBV12-4	TRBJ1-6	.	CASSSGNSPLHF
18	TRBV6-5	TRBJ2-3	.	CASSRAIRDRLSTDTQYF
15	TRBV7-9	TRBJ1-2	.	CASSQTGANNYGYTF
15	TRBV20-1	TRBJ2-7	once	CSFPRDRGPSYEQYF
14	TRBV2	TRBJ1-5	.	CASSSGTSNQPQHF
13	TRBV20-1	TRBJ1-1	.	CSASGAPSPAAFF
15	TRBV6-1	TRBJ1-1	.	CASSEAQVGTGPAFF
13	TRBV7-9	TRBJ1-5	.	CASSLSEGQPQHF
11	TRBV6-1	TRBJ1-2	few	CASSDNYGYTF
13	TRBV3-1	TRBJ1-1	.	CASSQTWGTEAFF
13	TRBV12-3/TRBV12-4	TRBJ2-3	few	CASNRGQGDTQYF
14	TRBV19	TRBJ2-2	.	CASSIRSDTGELFF
15	TRBV7-9	TRBJ2-7	.	CASSLGDRGLYEQYF
15	TRBV6-1	TRBJ2-2	few	CASSGLADRNGELFF
15	TRBV12-3/TRBV12-4	TRBJ1-4	.	CASSLHITTNEKLFF
17	TRBV5-1	TRBJ2-6	.	CASSPGQGYSGANVLTF
18	TRBV7-3	TRBJ2-3	.	CASSLKGFGGGSTDTQYF